This T cell receptor (beta chain) derives from a study of blood T cell repertoires in COVID-19. Looking at the study overall: The study drew acute and convalescent COVID-19 samples from the United States, Italy and Spain. T cells, B-cell-depleted T cells, or PBMCs supplied cDNA or gDNA.

Per the study methods: Reference gene primers were amplified, and this amplification served to estimate nucleated cell counts. Measured with immunoSEQ multiplex PCR; TCRdb has only the in-frame clones, and not every one. D and trimming were read from the DNA, whereas the V and J calls and clone size are those reported in that table. The sample yields some 260,000 clones, around 82% seen once. The CDR3 extends over 15 amino acids. Per the germline V gene, CDR1 is SGHTA and CDR2 is FQGNSA. With 4 bases clipped from V and 3 bases from J, the junction kept 3 bases outside the gene matches. The source material was peripheral blood. This clonotype was obtained from a woman in her late teens or twenties with acute or convalescent COVID-19. The chain links TRBV7-2 to TRBJ2-3; 11 bases align to TRBD2. The CDR3 spells CASSSRTSGTDTQYF. CDR3 bases: TGTGCCAGCAGCTCAAGGACTAGCGGGACAGATACGCAGTATTTT.